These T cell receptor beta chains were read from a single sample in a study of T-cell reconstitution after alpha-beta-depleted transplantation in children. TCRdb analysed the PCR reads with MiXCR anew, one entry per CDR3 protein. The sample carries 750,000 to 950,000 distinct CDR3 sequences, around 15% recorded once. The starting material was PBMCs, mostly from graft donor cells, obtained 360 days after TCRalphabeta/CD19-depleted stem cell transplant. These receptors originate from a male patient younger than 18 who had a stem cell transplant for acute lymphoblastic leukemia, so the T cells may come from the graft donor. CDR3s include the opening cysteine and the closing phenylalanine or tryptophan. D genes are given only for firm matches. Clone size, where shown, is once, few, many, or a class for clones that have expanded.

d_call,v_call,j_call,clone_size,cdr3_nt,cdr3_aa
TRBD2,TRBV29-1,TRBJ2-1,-,TGCAGCGTATTTGGGACTAGCGGGCTCTACAATGAGCAGTTCTTC,CSVFGTSGLYNEQFF
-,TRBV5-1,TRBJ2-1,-,TGCGCCAGCAGCGCAGCGCAAACGGCGTACAATGAGCAGTTCTTC,CASSAAQTAYNEQFF
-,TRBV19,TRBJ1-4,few,TGTGCCAGTAGTATTTCCGCGACAGATAATGAAAAACTGTTTTTT,CASSISATDNEKLFF
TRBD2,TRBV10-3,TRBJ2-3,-,TGTGCCATCAGTGAGTCTTATCTAGCGGGGGGCACAGATACGCAGTATTTT,CAISESYLAGGTDTQYF
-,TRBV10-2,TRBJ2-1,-,TGCGCCAGCAGGAAGACGAGCTCCTACAATGAGCAGTTCTTC,CASRKTSSYNEQFF
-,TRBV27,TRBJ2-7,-,TGTGCCAGCAGTTATGTTGGGGGATTAGAGCAGTACTTC,CASSYVGGLEQYF
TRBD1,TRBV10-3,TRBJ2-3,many,TGTGCCATCAGCGACAGGGGGTTTGGCACAGATACGCAGTATTTT,CAISDRGFGTDTQYF
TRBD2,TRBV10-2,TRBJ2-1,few,TGCGCCAGCAGTGAGTCCGGGAGGAATGAGCAGTTCTTC,CASSESGRNEQFF
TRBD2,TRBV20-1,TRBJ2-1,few,TGCAGTGCTAGCGCCCGATCAGGAAGCGGGAGAGGGAATGAGCAGTTCTTC,CSASARSGSGRGNEQFF
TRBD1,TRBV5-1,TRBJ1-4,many,TGCGCCAGCAGCTTGGGACAGGGATATGAAAAACTGTTTTTT,CASSLGQGYEKLFF
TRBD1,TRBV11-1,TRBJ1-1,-,TGTGCCAGCGGGGGACAGGGCATTGTGAACACTGAAGCTTTCTTT,CASGGQGIVNTEAFF
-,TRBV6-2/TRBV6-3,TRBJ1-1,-,TGTGCCAGCAGTTACTCCCGAACAGGACGAAACACTGAAGCTTTCTTT,CASSYSRTGRNTEAFF
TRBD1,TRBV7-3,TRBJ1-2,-,TGTGCCAGTAGACGAGACAGGGGAACTAACTATGGCTACACCTTC,CASRRDRGTNYGYTF
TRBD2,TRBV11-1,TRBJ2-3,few,TGTGCCAGCAGCAAAGAGATCGGACTAGCATCCACGACAGATACGCAGTATTTT,CASSKEIGLASTTDTQYF
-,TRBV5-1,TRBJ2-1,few,TGCGCCAGCAGCGATTACAGGGCAACTGAGCAGTTCTTC,CASSDYRATEQFF
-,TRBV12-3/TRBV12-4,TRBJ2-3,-,TGTGCCAGCAGTTTTTGCGCGGAGTGCACAGATACGCAGTATTTT,CASSFCAECTDTQYF
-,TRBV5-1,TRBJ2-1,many,TGCGCCAGCAGCGAAAACAATGAGCAGTTCTTC,CASSENNEQFF
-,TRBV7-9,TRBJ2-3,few,TGTGCCAGCAGCCCCAGGCGGGCCACAGATACGCAGTATTTT,CASSPRRATDTQYF
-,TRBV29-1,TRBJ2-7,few,TGCAGCGTTGAGAAGGGGAACTTC,CSVEKGNF
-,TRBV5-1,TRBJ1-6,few,TGCGCCAGCAGCCACCGGACAAGTGGGGATTCACCCCTCCACTTT,CASSHRTSGDSPLHF
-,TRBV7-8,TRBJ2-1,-,TGTGCCAGCAGGGTCGTGGGGGGAATAGGCAATGAGCAGTTCTTC,CASRVVGGIGNEQFF
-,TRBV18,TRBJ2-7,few,TGTGCCAGCTCACCACCGGGGGGGCTAGCGGTCTACGAGCAGTACTTC,CASSPPGGLAVYEQYF
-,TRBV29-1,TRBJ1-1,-,TGCAGCGTTAATTTAGGGGGCACTGAAGCTTTCTTT,CSVNLGGTEAFF
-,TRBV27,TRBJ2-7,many,TGTGCCAGCTCACTAAGCCTCTCCTACGAGCAGTACTTC,CASSLSLSYEQYF
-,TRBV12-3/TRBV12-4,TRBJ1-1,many,TGTGCCAGCAGTTTCGGGCCAGCACTTGAAGCTTTCTTT,CASSFGPALEAFF
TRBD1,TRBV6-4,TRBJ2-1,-,TGTGCCAGCAGCCCGGGACAGGGTCCCCACAATGAGCAGTTCTTC,CASSPGQGPHNEQFF
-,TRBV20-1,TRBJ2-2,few,TGCAGTGCTAGAGATCCGGTTAGCTCTACCGGGGAGCTGTTTTTT,CSARDPVSSTGELFF
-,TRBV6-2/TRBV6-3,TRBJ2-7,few,TGTGCCAGCAAGAGACTCGACGAGCAGTACTTC,CASKRLDEQYF